One and the same sample provided the 3 T cell receptor beta chains below, sequenced in a study of blood T cell repertoires in COVID-19. Clones were sequenced by immunoSEQ multiplex PCR, and TCRdb holds only the in-frame ones, with some missing. The profile covers 120,000 or so clones, with more than 75% appearing a single time and about 7.3% taken by the ten largest. The sample consisted of peripheral blood. These receptors came from a man aged 50-59 years with acute or convalescent COVID-19.

The chain has TRBV2 and TRBJ1-3, with D unresolved. Per germline, CDR1 SNHLY and CDR2 FYNNEI. The CDR3 runs 13 residues. The V gene lost 7 bases and the J gene lost 7 bases, with 14 bases spanning the gap. CDR3 protein: CASIKVGGNTIYF. The CDR3 nucleotides are TGTGCCAGCATTAAGGTTGGCGGGAACACCATATATTTT.

The V and J genes are TRBV5-1 and TRBJ2-1; 10 bases line up with TRBD1. The CDR3 extends over 14 amino acids. Germline V gives CDR1 SGHRS, CDR2 YFSETQ. J was trimmed by 10 bases and V by 9 bases; bases with no gene match: 13. The CDR3: CATKTGTGDREQFF. CDR3 nucleotides: TGCGCCACCAAGACCGGGACAGGGGATCGGGAGCAGTTCTTC.

This clone was recorded a few times. This chain connects TRBV10-3 to TRBJ2-7; 7 bases align to TRBD2. The junction had 10 bases not matched to a gene; V was cut back by 2 bases and J by 6 bases. Germline V CDR1 and CDR2: ENHRY, SYGVKD. The CDR3 spans 15 residues. The CDR3 reads CAISEARSGTGEQYF. CDR3 coding DNA: TGTGCCATCAGTGAGGCTCGAAGCGGGACGGGCGAGCAGTACTTC.